This TCR beta chain was recorded in a study of cytomegalovirus exposure and HLA in healthy donors. This CDR3 region has 14 residues. Germline V lookup: CDR1 SGHAT, CDR2 FQDESV (reference sequence). Deletions cut 5 bases from V and 9 bases from J, with 18 bases between. The PCR was carried out with 60 Vbeta primers and 13 Jbeta primers. The protocol was immunoSEQ multiplex PCR, while the TCRdb copy is restricted to in-frame clones and leaves out a portion. The sample gives about 120,000 clones, roughly 83% of which show up once; approximately 20% is in the top ten. The origin of this receptor is a man younger than 30 in good health and CMV-seropositive. The rearrangement joins TRBV11-1 to TRBJ2-3; D not resolved. The sample consisted of PBMCs. The CDR3 DNA reads TGTGCCAGCAGCCAATACGGTACTCCTAAAACGCAGTATTTT. This translates into CASSQYGTPKTQYF.